Below are 23 T cell receptor beta chains sequenced from a single sample in a study of blood T cell repertoires in COVID-19. Assay: immunoSEQ multiplex PCR; the TCRdb copy retains only in-frame clones and omits some. The data contain around 150,000 clones, 93% of them singletons. The sequenced sample consisted of peripheral blood. The receptors come from a woman between 55 and 75 years old with COVID-19, enrolled during active disease.

The V and J genes are TRBV7-8 and TRBJ1-5, with unresolved D. The V end was cut by 5 bases, the J end by 9 bases, with 11 bases between. Germline CDR1 and CDR2: SGHVS and FQNEAQ. CDR3 size: 12 residues. The CDR3, as DNA: TGTGCCAGCAGCCATGAATCAGGGCCCCAGCATTTT. Encoded protein: CASSHESGPQHF.

This clone was observed once. The chain uses TRBV27 and TRBJ1-2; 9 positions agree with TRBD1. The CDR3 totals 16 residues. The V segment lost 5 bases and the J segment 3 bases; nucleotides outside the gene matches: 10. In germline, CDR1 is MNHEY, CDR2 SMNVEV (reference sequence). The CDR3 sequence: CASSHITGTGYYGYTF. The CDR3 coding sequence is TGTGCCAGCAGTCATATAACGGGGACAGGGTACTATGGCTACACCTTC.

The chain has TRBV9 and TRBJ1-3, with D possibly matching TRBD1 (5 bases). The CDR3 consists of 15 residues. The V and J ends lost 7 bases and 0 bases respectively, with 14 bases between them. Per germline, CDR1 SGDLS and CDR2 YYNGEE. The DNA for the CDR3 is TGTGCCAGCGGTATAGACAGTCTCTCTGGAAACACCATATATTTT. This translates into CASGIDSLSGNTIYF. The full variable domain, rest sourced from reference TRBV9 and TRBJ1-3, is DSGVTQTPKHLITATGQRVTLRCSPRSGDLSVYWYQQSLDQGLQFLIQYYNGEERAKGNILERFSAQQFPDLHSELNLSSLELGDSALYFCASGIDSLSGNTIYFGEGSWLTVV.

This chain uses TRBV7-9 with TRBJ1-1; weak D call: TRBD1 (6 bases). CDR1 and CDR2 from the germline V gene are SEHNR and FQNEAQ (reference sequence). The CDR3 length is 15 residues. Trimming took 0 bases from V and 3 from J, leaving 11 bases between them. CDR3 in amino acids: CASSLAAGADTEAFF. The CDR3 DNA sequence: TGTGCCAGCAGCTTAGCTGCAGGGGCGGACACTGAAGCTTTCTTT.

This clone was picked up a small number of times. The chain has TRBV19 and TRBJ2-1, with a possible D match to TRBD2 (7 bases). V was clipped by 2 bases and J by 7 bases, with 15 bases between them. This CDR3 contains 15 residues. Germline CDR1 and CDR2: LNHDA and SQIVND (reference sequence). CDR3 coding DNA: TGTGCCAGTAGTATAAGAGGGGGGGCCGGAAATGAGCAGTTCTTC. This encodes CASSIRGGAGNEQFF.

This chain connects TRBV5-1 to TRBJ2-7, with D maybe TRBD2 (5 bases). In germline, CDR1 is SGHRS, CDR2 YFSETQ. V dropped 2 bases and J dropped 8 bases, with 17 bases sitting between them. This CDR3 has 14 amino acids. The chain's CDR3 is CASSFGQEALKQYF. The CDR3 DNA is TGCGCCAGCAGCTTTGGGCAGGAGGCATTAAAGCAGTACTTC.

This clone showed up just once. The chain carries TRBV18 and TRBJ2-1, with D perhaps matching TRBD2 (6 bases). The V gene lost 2 bases and the J gene lost 0 bases, with 8 bases spanning the gap. CDR1 KGHSH and CDR2 LQKENI come from the germline V gene. The CDR3 length is 15 residues. CDR3 protein: CASSPGGSSYNEQFF. Here the CDR3 DNA reads TGTGCCAGCTCACCAGGAGGGAGCTCCTACAATGAGCAGTTCTTC. Full variable domain (rest looked up from reference TRBV18 and TRBJ2-1): NAGVMQNPRHLVRRRGQEARLRCSPMKGHSHVYWYRQLPEEGLKFMVYLQKENIIDESGMPKERFSAEFPKEGPSILRIQQVVRGDSAAYFCASSPGGSSYNEQFFGPGTRLTVL.

The chain uses TRBV7-2 and TRBJ1-5; D not certain. Germline loops: CDR1 SGHTA, CDR2 FQGNSA. The CDR3 has 17 residues. Trimming removed 1 base from V and 4 bases from J, with 17 bases in between. CDR3 DNA sequence: TGTGCCAGCAGCTTAGTGACGACTTGGCAGAAAAATCAGCCCCAGCATTTT. Translation: CASSLVTTWQKNQPQHF.

The chain carries TRBV7-9 and TRBJ1-2; D not certain. CDR1 is SEHNR, CDR2 FQNEAQ, per germline (reference sequence). Trimming cost V 5 bases and J 5 bases, with 24 bases left between them. There are 17 residues in the CDR3. The CDR3 loop reads CASSPLSPRGARYGYTF. In DNA, the CDR3 is TGTGCCAGCAGCCCTCTTTCTCCCCGTGGAGCGAGGTATGGCTACACCTTC.

This clone is a singleton in its sample. The chain is built from TRBV27 and TRBJ2-1; a weak D match, TRBD2 (6 bases). The CDR3 totals 15 residues. Germline V gene lookup returns CDR1 MNHEY and CDR2 SMNVEV (reference sequence). V lost 2 bases, J lost 10 bases, and 18 bases lay in between. CDR3 in amino acids: CASSLGRGLPLEQFF. In nucleotides, the CDR3 is TGTGCCAGCAGTTTAGGGCGGGGCCTACCCCTCGAGCAGTTCTTC.

V is TRBV3-1 (or the pseudogene TRBV3-2) and J is TRBJ1-6; D not certain. Trimming stripped 0 bases from V and 2 bases from J, with 11 bases between. The CDR3 spans 17 residues. Germline CDR1 LGHDT, CDR2 YNNKEL (reference sequence). CDR3 nucleotide sequence: TGTGCCAGCAGCCAAGATCGGGGAACCGCCTATAATTCACCCCTCCACTTT. It translates to CASSQDRGTAYNSPLHF.

V and J are TRBV5-6 and TRBJ1-5; 10 bases are shared with TRBD1. This CDR3 contains 14 residues. The ends lost 0 bases at V and 6 bases at J; junction bases unmatched: 0. CDR1 is SGHDT, CDR2 YYEEEE, per germline. CDR3 nucleotide sequence: TGTGCCAGCAGCTTGGGACAGGGGGCTCAGCCCCAGCATTTT. This gives the protein CASSLGQGAQPQHF.

This chain joins TRBV18 and TRBJ1-4, with 8 positions matching TRBD1. This CDR3 spans 17 amino acids. CDR1 and CDR2 (germline): KGHSH, LQKENI. V shed 0 bases and J 4 bases; nucleotides not matched to a gene: 7. CDR3 sequence (DNA): TGTGCCAGCTCACCACCGTATCCGGGACAGGATAATGAAAAACTGTTTTTT. This sequence encodes CASSPPYPGQDNEKLFF.

V gene TRBV5-1 combines with J gene TRBJ2-7, with TRBD2 as a possible D gene (5 bases). The CDR3 totals 15 residues. CDR1 SGHRS and CDR2 YFSETQ come from the germline V gene. Trimming cost V 4 bases and J 2 bases, with 16 bases left between them. CDR3 DNA: TGCGCCAGCAGCCCGGAGGCTAGGCTCACCTACGAGCAGTACTTC. Its protein product is CASSPEARLTYEQYF.

The genes are TRBV5-1 and TRBJ1-6; possibly TRBD1 for D (6 bases). Germline values: CDR1 SGHRS, CDR2 YFSETQ. Trimming removed 0 bases at V and 10 bases at J, with 11 bases between. The CDR3 runs 14 residues. The CDR3 is CASSLAAGESPLHF. DNA for the CDR3: TGCGCCAGCAGCTTGGCGGCAGGGGAATCACCCCTCCACTTT.

The chain has TRBV6-5 and TRBJ2-3; D perhaps matches TRBD2 (6 bases). Germline-derived CDR1 and CDR2 are MNHEY and SVGAGI. V lost 7 bases and J 0 bases, leaving 11 bases between the germline ends. This CDR3 comprises 14 residues. The CDR3 nucleotides are TGTGCCAGCATCGGGAGAACTAGCACAGATACGCAGTATTTT. Translation gives CASIGRTSTDTQYF.

CDR3 residues: CAIEAGNYGYTF. CDR3 DNA: TGTGCCATCGAGGCAGGGAACTATGGCTACACCTTC. The gene calls are TRBV10-3 and TRBJ1-2; D possibly corresponds to TRBD1 (5 bases). CDR1 and CDR2 (germline): ENHRY, SYGVKD. Trimming cost V 8 bases and J 2 bases, with 9 bases left between them. The CDR3 extends over 12 amino acids.

The chain recombines TRBV5-5 with TRBJ2-2; no definite D call. V lost 3 bases to trimming and J lost 4 bases, with 13 bases between them. Per germline, CDR1 SGHKS and CDR2 YYEKEE (reference sequence). CDR3 size: 15 residues. CDR3 sequence reads: CASSSTHSLTGELFF. The CDR3 coding sequence is TGTGCCAGCAGCTCCACTCACAGCCTCACCGGGGAGCTGTTTTTT. The full variable domain, with the rest looked up from reference TRBV5-5 and TRBJ2-2, is DAGVTQSPTHLIKTRGQQVTLRCSPISGHKSVSWYQQVLGQGPQFIFQYYEKEERGRGNFPDRFSARQFPNYSSELNVNALLLGDSALYLCASSSTHSLTGELFFGEGSRLTVL.

The gene calls are TRBV23-1 and TRBJ2-1; tentative D call: TRBD1 (5 bases). TRBV23-1 is classed as an ORF, of uncertain function. V was trimmed by 3 bases and J by 4 bases, leaving 13 bases between them. The length of the CDR3 is 15 residues. The CDR3 protein is CASSHHWGSYNEQFF. Written as DNA, the CDR3 is TGCGCCAGCAGTCACCACTGGGGCTCATACAATGAGCAGTTCTTC.

The chain links TRBV9 to TRBJ2-3, with 14 bases identical to TRBD2. Trimming took 3 bases from V and 5 from J; bases not matched to a gene: 2. This CDR3 has 15 residues. Germline assignment: CDR1 SGDLS and CDR2 YYNGEE. The CDR3 protein is CASSEGLAGEDTQYF. The CDR3 nucleotides are TGTGCCAGCAGCGAGGGACTAGCGGGGGAAGATACGCAGTATTTT. Full variable domain (missing parts from reference TRBV9 and TRBJ2-3): DSGVTQTPKHLITATGQRVTLRCSPRSGDLSVYWYQQSLDQGLQFLIQYYNGEERAKGNILERFSAQQFPDLHSELNLSSLELGDSALYFCASSEGLAGEDTQYFGPGTRLTVL.

This clone has more than one count but fewer than ten. The rearrangement joins TRBV4-1 to TRBJ1-2; tentatively, D is TRBD1 (5 bases). CDR3 length: 15 residues. Germline values: CDR1 MGHRA, CDR2 YSYEKL. V was trimmed by 4 bases and J by 3 bases, leaving 15 bases between them. The CDR3 sequence: CASSPKNRNDYGYTF. The DNA of the CDR3 is TGCGCCAGCAGCCCCAAGAACAGGAATGACTATGGCTACACCTTC.

This clone occurred a few times. The rearrangement uses TRBV10-3 and TRBJ1-5, with D possibly TRBD1 on 5 matching bases. Trimming took 11 bases from V and 5 from J, leaving 16 bases between them. The CDR3 loop spans 13 amino acids. The germline CDR1 and CDR2 sequences are ENHRY and SYGVKD. CDR3 protein: CAAGGGGYQPQHF. Written as DNA, the CDR3 is TGTGCCGCCGGGGGTGGTGGCTATCAGCCCCAGCATTTT.

This rearrangement joins TRBV4-1 to TRBJ2-7, with 8 bases lining up with TRBD1. The CDR3 runs 20 residues. CDR1 and CDR2 from the germline V gene are MGHRA and YSYEKL. Unmatched junction bases numbered 22, after V lost 2 bases and J lost 4 bases. CDR3 in DNA: TGCGCCAGCAGCCAACCCTTCCTACCACAGGGGGGTCTTAATCGGTACGAGCAGTACTTC. Its translation: CASSQPFLPQGGLNRYEQYF.